This TCR beta chain is from a study of T-cell reconstitution after alpha-beta-depleted transplantation in children. V gave up 2 bases and J gave up 0 bases, with 16 bases separating them. The CDR3 covers 18 residues. The germline CDR1 and CDR2 sequences are MDHEN and SYDVKM. This clonotype has only a few counts. Unique molecular identifiers were built into the TCRbeta library. TCRdb fed the PCR reads into MiXCR, producing one record per CDR3 protein. The sample has about 340,000 distinct CDR3 sequences, about an eighth seen once. The rearrangement joins TRBV28 to TRBJ2-2; tentatively, D is TRBD1 (5 bases). The sequencing here drew on PBMCs, taken from the stem cell graft. The sequence derives from a human donor who donated a stem cell graft to a child with Fanconi anemia. This CDR3 reads CASSLTRSGHTNTGELFF. CDR3 bases: TGTGCCAGCAGTTTAACGCGGTCAGGACACACGAACACCGGGGAGCTGTTTTTT.